This T cell receptor (beta chain) was observed in a study of T cells after yellow fever vaccination. Findings and limits, study-wide: Though weaker, the secondary response peaked faster, on day 5 versus 15. It was a small share of clonotypes that appeared in both CD4 and CD8 compartments.

V was shortened by 4 bases and J by 10 bases, with 14 bases between the two germline ends. The CDR3 is made up of 12 amino acids. From germline, CDR1 is SGHDN and CDR2 FVKESK. Synthesis of TCR cDNA relied on 5'RACE template switching, which attached a universal primer site and UMIs. A single record per CDR3 protein comes from TCRdb applying MiXCR to the 5' RACE reads. The sample holds over 200,000 distinct CDR3 sequences, roughly 6.2% seen once. This clonotype has ten or more counts. Its matching antigen is unknown. This chain connects TRBV14 to TRBJ2-7; D possibly matches TRBD1 or TRBD2 (5 bases each). The receptor's source is a man younger than 40 who received the YFV17D yellow fever vaccine. Sequencing used CD4+ T cells sorted from PBMCs, obtained on the day of the yellow fever booster vaccination. CDR3 DNA: TGTGCCAGCAGCCTTCTCCGGGGACCCCAGTACTTC. It encodes CASSLLRGPQYF.